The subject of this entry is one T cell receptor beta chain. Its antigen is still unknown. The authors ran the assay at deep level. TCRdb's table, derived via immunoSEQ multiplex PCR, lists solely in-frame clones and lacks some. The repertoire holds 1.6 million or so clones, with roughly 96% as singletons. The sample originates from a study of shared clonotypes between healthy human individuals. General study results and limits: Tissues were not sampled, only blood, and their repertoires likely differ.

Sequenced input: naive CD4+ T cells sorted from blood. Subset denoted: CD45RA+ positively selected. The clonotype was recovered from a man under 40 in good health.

The CDR3 loop is CATKSPAQYF. The DNA of the CDR3 is TGTGCCACCAAGTCCCCGGCGCAGTACTTC. This chain links TRBV2 with TRBJ2-7; the D is unclear. The CDR3 extends over 10 amino acids. Trimming pared 10 bases from V and 9 bases from J, leaving 13 bases between. Germline V lookup: CDR1 SNHLY, CDR2 FYNNEI.